Sequencing of this T cell receptor beta chain was carried out in a study of control samples from healthy donors and cancer patients. Germline V CDR1 and CDR2: SGDLS, YYNGEE. Trimming removed 3 bases from V and 3 bases from J; junction bases left unmatched: 4. The CDR3 consists of 16 residues. Generated by immunoSEQ multiplex PCR, the TCRdb table keeps only in-frame clones and is missing some. The table has hundreds of thousands of clones, around 90% seen once; the top ten hold around 6.5%. This clone came up once. The J gene is TRBJ1-3, the V gene TRBV9, with 12 nucleotides matching TRBD1. The material sequenced was PBMCs. The TCR sequence derives from a man in his forties with head and neck cancer. The CDR3 is CASSAGTGGVGNTIYF. DNA for the CDR3: TGTGCCAGCAGCGCCGGGACAGGGGGCGTTGGAAACACCATATATTTT.